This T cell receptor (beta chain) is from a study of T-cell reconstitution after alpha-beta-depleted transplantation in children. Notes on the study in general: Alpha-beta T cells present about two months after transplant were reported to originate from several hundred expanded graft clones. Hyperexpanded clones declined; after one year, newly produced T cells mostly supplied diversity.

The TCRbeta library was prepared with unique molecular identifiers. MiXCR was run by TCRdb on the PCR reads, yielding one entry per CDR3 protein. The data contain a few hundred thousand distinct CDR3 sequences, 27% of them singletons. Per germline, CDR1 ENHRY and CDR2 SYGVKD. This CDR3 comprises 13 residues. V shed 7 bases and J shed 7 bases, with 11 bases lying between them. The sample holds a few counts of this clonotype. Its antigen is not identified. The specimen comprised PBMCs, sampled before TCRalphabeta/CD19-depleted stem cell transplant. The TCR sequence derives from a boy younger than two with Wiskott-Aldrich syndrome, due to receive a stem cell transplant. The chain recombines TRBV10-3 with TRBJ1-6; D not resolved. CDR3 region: CAITSDWNSPLHF. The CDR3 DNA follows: TGTGCCATCACCTCAGACTGGAATTCACCCCTCCACTTT.